What follows is one TCR beta chain and its context. Its antigen is currently unknown. The repertoire was sequenced with immunoSEQ multiplex PCR; TCRdb's copy has only in-frame clones and lacks some. The sample has 850,000 to 1,100,000 clones, roughly 80% seen once; the top ten hold roughly 0.9%. The CDR3 extends over 15 amino acids. Germline CDR1 SGHTA, CDR2 FQGNSA. V was trimmed by 0 bases and J by 0 bases, leaving 8 bases between them. The sample originates from a study of shared clonotypes between healthy human individuals. Whole-study findings and limits: Estimated clonotype richness was generally higher in naive than memory subsets. Non-shared clonotypes displayed generation probabilities falling below those of clonotypes present in all four donors.

The specimen sequenced was memory CD4+ T cells from PBMCs. Subset defined: CD45RA-negative fraction. The clonotype comes from a man in his late teens or twenties in good health. Some clones in this sample may be carry-over from other donors' samples. The genes are TRBV7-2 and TRBJ1-1, with D unresolved. This CDR3 is CASSLAGALNTEAFF. The CDR3 coding sequence is TGTGCCAGCAGCTTAGCAGGAGCACTGAACACTGAAGCTTTCTTT. Using reference TRBV7-2 and TRBJ1-1 for the parts outside the CDR3, the full variable domain is GAGVSQSPSNKVTEKGKDVELRCDPISGHTALYWYRQSLGQGLEFLIYFQGNSAPDKSGLPSDRFSAERTGGSVSTLTIQRTQQEDSAVYLCASSLAGALNTEAFFGQGTRLTVV.